This T cell receptor (beta chain) stems from a study of cytomegalovirus exposure and HLA in healthy donors. A multiplex PCR was run with 60 Vbeta primers and 13 Jbeta primers. The table came from immunoSEQ multiplex PCR; TCRdb's copy has only in-frame clones and leaves some out. The sample has tens of thousands of clones; roughly 69% are singletons. This CDR3 is 17 amino acids long. The V gene end was trimmed by 4 bases and the J gene end by 1 base; junction bases not matched to a gene: 10. CDR1 is SGHNT, CDR2 YYREEE, per germline (reference sequence). This chain links TRBV5-4 with TRBJ2-3, with 9 nucleotides matching TRBD2. Source material: PBMCs. The TCR originated in a woman between 50 and 59 years old in good health and CMV-seronegative. The CDR3 DNA sequence: TGTGCCAGCAGCGGGACCTTAGCGGGAGTGGGCACAGATACGCAGTATTTT. Protein: CASSGTLAGVGTDTQYF.